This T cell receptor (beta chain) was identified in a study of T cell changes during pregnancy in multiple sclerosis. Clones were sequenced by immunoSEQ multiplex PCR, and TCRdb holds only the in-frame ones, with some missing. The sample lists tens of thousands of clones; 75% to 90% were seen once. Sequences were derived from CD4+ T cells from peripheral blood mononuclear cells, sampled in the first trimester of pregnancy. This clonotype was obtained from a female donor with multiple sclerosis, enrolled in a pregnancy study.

The CDR3 nucleotides are TGTGCCAGCAGCTTCGGCGGGATCTACGAGCAGTACTTC. Translating gives CASSFGGIYEQYF. The chain uses TRBV7-2 and TRBJ2-7; maybe TRBD2 (6 bases). In germline, CDR1 is SGHTA, CDR2 FQGNSA. The CDR3 covers 13 residues. Trimming removed 3 bases from V and 3 bases from J, with 9 bases in between.